This entry lists 26 T cell receptor beta chains sequenced from one sample in a study of OX40 agonist ivuxolimab in advanced cancers. Receptor libraries were prepared by the immunoSEQ multiplex PCR assay. TCRdb carries this immuneACCESS record with in-frame sequences only. Its versions omit some clonotypes, under half of them owing to an unresolved V gene in the studies checked, with the rest unexplained. The sample records tens of thousands of clones, around 92% of which are singletons. The ten largest clones represent over 6.5% of the sample. The source was CD4+ or CD8+ T cells sorted from blood, collected in a trial of the OX40 agonist ivuxolimab. These TCRs come from an adult with an advanced solid tumor such as melanoma, head and neck, liver or kidney cancer.

This chain joins TRBV19 and TRBJ1-5; unclear D gene. The germline V gene encodes CDR1 LNHDA and CDR2 SQIVND (reference sequence). V shed 1 base and J shed 0 bases, with 10 bases lying between them. The CDR3 runs 16 residues. CDR3 DNA: TGTGCCAGTAGTATAGGGCAGTTTTATAGCAATCAGCCCCAGCATTTT. Its translation is CASSIGQFYSNQPQHF.

This clone was observed a single time. The gene calls are TRBV4-1 and TRBJ2-1; 7 nucleotides agree with TRBD2. This CDR3 is built from 17 residues. CDR1 is MGHRA and CDR2 is YSYEKL in the germline V gene. The V segment lost 3 bases and the J segment 5 bases; nucleotides outside the gene matches: 13. The CDR3 sequence is CASSQAGGGFKDNEQFF. CDR3 DNA: TGCGCCAGCAGCCAGGCCGGGGGAGGGTTTAAGGACAATGAGCAGTTCTTC.

This rearrangement joins TRBV6-9 to TRBJ2-7; unclear D gene. Deletions cut 1 base from V and 1 base from J, with 17 bases between. CDR1 is MNHGY and CDR2 is SVAAGI in the germline V gene. This CDR3 spans 17 amino acids. CDR3 region: CASSYFSGSRTSYEQYF. CDR3 in DNA: TGTGCCAGCAGTTATTTCTCCGGGTCACGGACGTCCTACGAGCAGTACTTC.

The genes are TRBV4-3 and TRBJ2-1; 7 bases line up with TRBD2. Trimming at V came to 0 bases and at J to 2 bases, leaving 1 base not matched to a gene. Germline CDR1 LGHNA, CDR2 YSLEER. This CDR3 is 15 amino acids long. DNA for the CDR3: TGCGCCAGCAGCCAAGACGCGGGAGCCTACAATGAGCAGTTCTTC. Its translation is CASSQDAGAYNEQFF.

The chain couples TRBV29-1 to TRBJ2-3, with 12 bases aligning to TRBD2. This CDR3 comprises 15 residues. The germline V gene has CDR1 SQVTM and CDR2 ANQGSEA. The trim removed 4 bases at V and 6 bases at J, leaving 8 bases unmatched. The CDR3 DNA reads as TGCAGCGTTGCCCGGACTAGCGGGGAGTCGGATACGCAGTATTTT. Protein product: CSVARTSGESDTQYF.

On this clone itself: Other DNA variants within this sample encode the same CDR3. V gene TRBV19 combines with J gene TRBJ2-2, with D possibly matching TRBD2 (6 bases). V was shortened by 3 bases and J by 6 bases, with 8 bases between the two germline ends. CDR3 size: 13 residues. Germline CDR1 is LNHDA and CDR2 is SQIVND (reference sequence). DNA of the CDR3: TGTGCCAGTAGTATCGGGGGTGCCGGGGAGCTGTTTTTT. Amino acid sequence: CASSIGGAGELFF.

The chain uses TRBV11-2 and TRBJ2-5; D may be TRBD1 or TRBD2 (5 bases each). The germline gives CDR1 SGHAT, CDR2 FQNNGV. This CDR3 is built from 16 residues. V was trimmed by 5 bases and J by 5 bases, leaving 21 bases between them. CDR3: CASSINSGQRVETQYF. The CDR3 DNA reads TGTGCCAGCAGCATCAATTCGGGGCAAAGGGTGGAGACCCAGTACTTC.

V is TRBV27 and J is TRBJ1-4; 9 nucleotides line up with TRBD1. The CDR3 runs to 13 residues. CDR1 is MNHEY and CDR2 is SMNVEV in the germline V gene (reference sequence). Germline trimming cut 5 bases from V and 7 bases from J; bases unmatched to any gene: 2. The CDR3 nucleotides are TGTGCCAGCAGTAGACAGGGGGGTGAAAAACTGTTTTTT. Amino acid sequence: CASSRQGGEKLFF.

The chain carries TRBV19 and TRBJ2-1; 10 bases fit TRBD2. This CDR3 region has 15 residues. V was pared by 4 bases and J by 3 bases, with 3 bases of the junction left unmatched. Germline-derived CDR1 and CDR2 are LNHDA and SQIVND (reference sequence). CDR3 DNA: TGTGCCAGTAGTACCGGGACTAGCGTCTACAATGAGCAGTTCTTC. This encodes CASSTGTSVYNEQFF.

This clone was seen only once. V is TRBV7-2 and J is TRBJ2-3; 11 positions agree with TRBD2. The CDR3 is 15 residues long. Germline V CDR1 and CDR2: SGHTA, FQGNSA. Trimming took 6 bases from V and 2 from J; bases not matched to a gene: 4. The DNA of the CDR3 is TGTGCCAGCAGTCCTAGCGGGGGGTCCACAGATACGCAGTATTTT. This sequence encodes CASSPSGGSTDTQYF.

The J gene is TRBJ2-7, the V gene TRBV13; D is uncertain. The V gene lost 5 bases and the J gene lost 7 bases, with 9 bases spanning the gap. The CDR3 length is 11 residues. Germline CDR1 and CDR2: PRHDT and FYEKMQ (reference sequence). The CDR3 coding sequence is TGTGCCAGCAGCATCCGACAAGAGCAGTACTTC. This codes for CASSIRQEQYF. The entire variable domain, with the rest obtained from reference TRBV13 and TRBJ2-7, is as follows: AAGVIQSPRHLIKEKRETATLKCYPIPRHDTVYWYQQGPGQDPQFLISFYEKMQSDKGSIPDRFSAQQFSDYHSELNMSSLELGDSALYFCASSIRQEQYFGPGTRLTVT.

The chain has TRBV7-9 and TRBJ1-5; D gene ambiguous. V was cut by 5 bases and J by 3 bases, with 14 bases left in between. The CDR3 is 15 amino acids. Germline loops: CDR1 SEHNR, CDR2 FQNEAQ (reference sequence). The CDR3, as DNA: TGTGCCAGCAGCGAAGGGTCTCTCCTCAATCAGCCCCAGCATTTT. Protein sequence: CASSEGSLLNQPQHF.

This sequence joins TRBV5-6 and TRBJ2-5, with D possibly TRBD1 on 5 matching bases. The CDR3 contains 13 residues. V was cut by 2 bases and J by 5 bases, with 10 bases left in between. Germline assignment: CDR1 SGHDT and CDR2 YYEEEE. CDR3 residues: CASSLLGAETQYF. DNA for the CDR3: TGTGCCAGCAGCTTATTAGGGGCCGAGACCCAGTACTTC.

The chain has TRBV10-2 and TRBJ1-1; unclear D gene. This CDR3 spans 11 amino acids. CDR1 and CDR2 (germline): WSHSY, SAAADI. V was pared by 7 bases and J by 8 bases, with 11 bases between. This CDR3 reads CASKGGREAFF. The CDR3 DNA follows: TGCGCCAGCAAAGGCGGGAGAGAAGCTTTCTTT.

The chain recombines TRBV2 with TRBJ2-7; D remains ambiguous. This CDR3 comprises 16 residues. V shed 4 bases and J shed 1 base, with 17 bases lying between them. Germline lookup yields CDR1 SNHLY and CDR2 FYNNEI. CDR3 amino acids: CASSVGVTTISYEQYF. The CDR3 coding sequence is TGTGCCAGCAGTGTCGGTGTCACTACCATATCCTACGAGCAGTACTTC.

Concerning this clone itself: At one boundary the junction diverges from the germline segment, which might be a read error. V gene TRBV18 combines with J gene TRBJ2-5, with 9 bases lining up with TRBD1. CDR1 KGHSH and CDR2 LQKENI come from the germline V gene. The CDR3 is made up of 13 amino acids. The CDR3 nucleotides read TGTGCCAGCTCACCGTCGTGGGACAGGGCTTTTGACTTC. It codes for CASSPSWDRAFDF.

The J gene is TRBJ2-2, the V gene TRBV9, with D perhaps being TRBD1 or TRBD2 (6 bases each). Germline CDR1 is SGDLS and CDR2 is YYNGEE. This CDR3 has 15 residues. The V and J ends lost 0 bases and 5 bases respectively, with 11 bases between them. The CDR3 is CASSVEDSGTGELFF. The CDR3 region has the DNA TGTGCCAGCAGCGTAGAGGACAGCGGGACCGGGGAGCTGTTTTTT.

In DNA, the CDR3 is TGTGCCAGCAGTTTAACTTCTGGGTGGGGCCCGGGCAATCAGCCCCAGCATTTT. Protein sequence: CASSLTSGWGPGNQPQHF. The V gene is TRBV27, the J gene TRBJ1-5, with TRBD1 as a possible D gene (5 bases). The CDR3 has 18 residues. The V end lost 2 bases, the J end lost 2 bases, and 19 bases lay between the germline ends. CDR1 is MNHEY, CDR2 SMNVEV, per germline (reference sequence).

This clone was observed a single time. The gene calls are TRBV29-1 and TRBJ2-7, with a weak D call TRBD1 (6 bases). This CDR3 spans 15 amino acids. V was trimmed by 6 bases and J by 2 bases, leaving 20 bases between them. The germline CDR1 and CDR2 sequences are SQVTM and ANQGSEA. The CDR3 region is CSVEIKDRPTYEQYF. The CDR3 coding sequence is TGCAGCGTCGAAATAAAAGACAGGCCAACCTACGAGCAGTACTTC.

V and J are TRBV7-9 and TRBJ2-3, with 7 bases lining up with TRBD1. V lost 5 bases, J lost 7 bases, and 6 bases stayed unmatched. Germline-derived CDR1 and CDR2 are SEHNR and FQNEAQ (reference sequence). The length of the CDR3 is 13 residues. The DNA of the CDR3 is TGTGCCAGCAGCGCTTGGGACAGTTATACGCAGTATTTT. It specifies CASSAWDSYTQYF.

J is TRBJ1-1 and V is TRBV27; D perhaps matches TRBD1 (5 bases). Trimming left V 8 bases short and J 6 bases short, with 10 bases between. This CDR3 contains 11 residues. Germline CDR1 is MNHEY and CDR2 is SMNVEV (reference sequence). CDR3 in DNA: TGTGCCAGCCCGAGGGGTTCTGAAGCTTTCTTT. Encoded protein: CASPRGSEAFF.

The CDR3 region is CATERGVAGAYNEQFF. As DNA, the CDR3 is TGTGCCACCGAACGAGGGGTAGCGGGAGCTTACAATGAGCAGTTCTTC. The V and J genes are TRBV27 and TRBJ2-1; 9 bases match TRBD2. After removal of 10 bases from V and 4 bases from J, the junction contained 14 bases not matched to a gene. The CDR3 is made up of 16 amino acids. Germline V gene sequence: CDR1 MNHEY, CDR2 SMNVEV (reference sequence).

This clone was detected once. V usage is TRBV4-1 and J usage is TRBJ2-7; D gene unclear. Trimming removed 1 base at V and 0 bases at J, with 10 bases between. Looked up from germline, CDR1 is MGHRA and CDR2 is YSYEKL. The CDR3 runs to 15 residues. The CDR3 nucleotides read TGCGCCAGCAGCCAAGGCGACACGAGCTCCTACGAGCAGTACTTC. This codes for CASSQGDTSSYEQYF.

The V and J genes are TRBV4-1 and TRBJ2-7; D may be TRBD2 (6 bases). V lost 5 bases to trimming and J lost 3 bases, with 29 bases between them. The CDR3 has 19 residues. Germline loops: CDR1 MGHRA, CDR2 YSYEKL. The CDR3 spells CASSTRPPGLLRADYEQYF. In nucleotides, the CDR3 is TGCGCCAGCAGCACCCGACCCCCGGGACTCCTAAGGGCTGACTACGAGCAGTACTTC.

The J gene is TRBJ1-1, the V gene TRBV27; weak D call: TRBD1 (6 bases). Trimming stripped 6 bases from V and 4 bases from J, with 12 bases between. The CDR3 spans 13 residues. Germline V gene lookup returns CDR1 MNHEY and CDR2 SMNVEV (reference sequence). The CDR3 spells CASSGGFGTEAFF. The CDR3 DNA follows: TGTGCCAGCAGCGGGGGCTTTGGCACTGAAGCTTTCTTT.

The chain employs TRBV12-5 and TRBJ1-2; the match to TRBD1 covers 7 bases. This CDR3 comprises 13 residues. V trimming: 5 bases; J trimming: 4 bases; junction bases outside the gene matches: 4. CDR1 is LGHNT, CDR2 FRNRAP, per germline. The CDR3 DNA reads as TGTGCTAGTGGTCCAGGGGGAGGCTATGGCTACACCTTC. It codes for CASGPGGGYGYTF.